The 27 T cell receptor beta chains below were found in one sample sequenced in a study of cytomegalovirus exposure and HLA in healthy donors. The PCR was carried out with 60 Vbeta primers and 13 Jbeta primers. Assay used: immunoSEQ multiplex PCR; TCRdb lists only in-frame clones, some missing. The sample includes roughly 150,000 clones, over 70% of them seen just once. Sequencing was done on a sample of PBMCs. The receptor source for this set is a woman aged 45-59 years in good health and CMV-seropositive.

This chain joins TRBV4-1 and TRBJ2-7; TRBD1 agrees at 9 bases. The ends lost 1 base at V and 6 bases at J; junction bases unmatched: 4. The CDR3 extends over 14 amino acids. Germline V gene lookup returns CDR1 MGHRA and CDR2 YSYEKL. CDR3 residues: CASSQAGQGFEQYF. CDR3 nucleotides: TGCGCCAGCAGCCAAGCGGGACAGGGATTCGAGCAGTACTTC.

This clone was seen more than once but under ten times. The chain links TRBV6-6 to TRBJ1-5; the match to TRBD1 covers 10 bases. Per germline, CDR1 MNHNY and CDR2 SVGAGI (reference sequence). With V trimmed by 5 bases and J by 2 bases, 6 bases remained unmatched. CDR3 length equals 16 residues. Written as DNA, the CDR3 is TGTGCCAGCAGTCTGGCCGGGACAGGGGGCAATCAGCCCCAGCATTTT. Its protein is CASSLAGTGGNQPQHF.

The V and J genes are TRBV30 and TRBJ1-2; the D gene is possibly TRBD1 (5 bases). Germline V CDR1 and CDR2: GTSNPN, SVGIG (reference sequence). The CDR3 covers 14 residues. V lost 3 bases to trimming and J lost 2 bases, with 13 bases between them. The CDR3 reads CAWRRLGGNYGYTF. CDR3 bases: TGTGCCTGGAGGCGTTTGGGGGGAAACTATGGCTACACCTTC.

The gene calls are TRBV11-2 and TRBJ1-3; D not certain. The CDR3 spans 13 residues. The germline CDR1 and CDR2 sequences are SGHAT and FQNNGV. Trimming stripped 3 bases from V and 3 bases from J, with 6 bases between. CDR3 loop: CASSLSDGNTIYF. For the CDR3, the DNA is TGTGCCAGCAGCTTGAGTGATGGAAACACCATATATTTT.

CDR3 sequence: CASSGTGEHQPQHF. CDR3 nucleotides: TGTGCCAGCAGTGGGACAGGGGAGCATCAGCCCCAGCATTTT. This chain connects TRBV2 to TRBJ1-5; the match to TRBD1 covers 9 bases. CDR1 SNHLY and CDR2 FYNNEI come from the germline V gene. The J segment lost 5 bases and the V segment lost 4 bases, leaving 3 bases of the junction unmatched. The CDR3 totals 14 residues.

The rearrangement links TRBV5-1 to TRBJ2-6; 12 bases match TRBD2. Looked up from germline, CDR1 is SGHRS and CDR2 is YFSETQ. The CDR3 extends over 18 amino acids. V dropped 0 bases and J dropped 2; count of bases not matched to a gene: 3. The DNA of the CDR3 is TGCGCCAGCAGCTTGGTTCCTAGCGGGGGGGCTGGGGCCAACGTCCTGACTTTC. Translated: CASSLVPSGGAGANVLTF.

This clone was found a few times. This chain joins TRBV7-8 and TRBJ2-3, with 12 bases fitting TRBD2. This CDR3 contains 16 residues. CDR1 SGHVS and CDR2 FQNEAQ come from the germline V gene. V dropped 5 bases and J dropped 7; count of bases not matched to a gene: 10. CDR3 loop: CASSRQLAGGGNTQYF. DNA for the CDR3: TGTGCCAGCAGCCGACAACTAGCGGGGGGAGGGAATACGCAGTATTTT.

This chain links TRBV5-1 with TRBJ1-1; D unresolved. The CDR3 is made up of 13 amino acids. Trimming shortened V by 4 bases and J by 5 bases, and 12 bases separated the two germline ends. Germline CDR1 is SGHRS and CDR2 is YFSETQ. CDR3 coding DNA: TGCGCCAGCAGCGGTACCGGGAGAACTGAAGCTTTCTTT. This gives the protein CASSGTGRTEAFF.

The chain combines TRBV6-1 with TRBJ2-5, with TRBD1 identical over 7 bases. The CDR3 is made up of 17 amino acids. Germline V CDR1 and CDR2: MNHNS, SASEGT. Unmatched junction bases numbered 9, after V lost 1 base and J lost 1 base. CDR3 amino acids: CASSEVGGSFLQETQYF. CDR3 bases: TGTGCCAGCAGTGAAGTAGGGGGCAGTTTCCTCCAAGAGACCCAGTACTTC.

This clone showed up just a few times. CDR3: CASSQIGGGSSYEQYF. CDR3 sequence (DNA): TGTGCCAGCAGCCAGATAGGCGGGGGGAGCTCCTACGAGCAGTACTTC. The V gene is TRBV11-2, the J gene TRBJ2-5, with 8 bases fitting TRBD2. TRBJ2-7 explains the end of the DNA better; the J call may be wrong. CDR3 length: 16 amino acids. Germline V gene lookup returns CDR1 SGHAT and CDR2 FQNNGV.

The chain employs TRBV7-8 and TRBJ2-7, with unresolved D. Germline CDR1 is SGHVS and CDR2 is FQNEAQ. The V and J ends lost 0 bases and 3 bases respectively, with 3 bases between them. CDR3 length: 12 residues. CDR3 sequence (DNA): TGTGCCAGCAGCTTAGCTATCTACGAGCAGTACTTC. Encoded protein: CASSLAIYEQYF.

The rearrangement links TRBV29-1 to TRBJ1-2; D remains ambiguous. The germline V gene has CDR1 SQVTM and CDR2 ANQGSEA. Trimming shortened V by 8 bases and J by 7 bases, and 5 bases separated the two germline ends. The CDR3 has 8 amino acids. CDR3 nucleotide sequence: TGCAGCACTAGTGGCTACACCTTC. Protein product: CSTSGYTF. Drawing the rest from reference TRBV29-1 and TRBJ1-2, the complete variable domain is SAVISQKPSRDICQRGTSLTIQCQVDSQVTMMFWYRQQPGQSLTLIATANQGSEATYESGFVIDKFPISRPNLTFSTLTVSNMSPEDSSIYLCSTSGYTFGSGTRLTVV.

The rearrangement uses TRBV13 and TRBJ2-3, with 9 bases lining up with TRBD2. CDR1 and CDR2 from the germline V gene are PRHDT and FYEKMQ (reference sequence). V dropped 0 bases and J dropped 4; count of bases not matched to a gene: 8. CDR3 length: 17 residues. This CDR3 is CASSLGIAGDFSDTQYF. CDR3 coding DNA: TGTGCCAGCAGCTTAGGGATAGCGGGGGACTTTTCAGATACGCAGTATTTT.

V and J are TRBV5-4 and TRBJ1-1; 8 positions match TRBD1. Germline CDR1 reads SGHNT; CDR2 reads YYREEE (reference sequence). The junction had 6 bases not matched to a gene; V was cut back by 5 bases and J by 6 bases. The CDR3 totals 13 residues. In nucleotides, the CDR3 is TGTGCCAGCAGACTGCAGGGGGCCCCTGAAGCTTTCTTT. Translation gives CASRLQGAPEAFF.

The genes are TRBV5-1 and TRBJ1-2; TRBD1 is a possible D gene (6 bases). CDR1 is SGHRS and CDR2 is YFSETQ in the germline V gene. V was clipped by 0 bases and J by 6 bases, with 15 bases between them. The CDR3 consists of 15 residues. CDR3 sequence (DNA): TGCGCCAGCAGCTTGGAGGGGTCAGGGGATAATGGCTACACCTTC. This gives the protein CASSLEGSGDNGYTF.

This clone has just a few counts. This sample includes further DNA sequences coding for the same CDR3. The genes are TRBV2 and TRBJ1-2; maybe TRBD1 (6 bases). Germline V gene data show CDR1 as SNHLY and CDR2 as FYNNEI. The CDR3 sequence is 13 residues long. Trimming took 3 bases from V and 4 from J, leaving 9 bases between them. In DNA, the CDR3 is TGTGCCAGCAGTGAGGGCAGGGGCTATGGCTACACCTTC. It translates to CASSEGRGYGYTF.

The gene calls are TRBV5-1 and TRBJ1-2; D remains unclear. The germline V and J ends were trimmed by 0 bases and 8 bases, with 8 bases remaining between them. The CDR3 is 12 amino acids. Germline CDR1 and CDR2: SGHRS and YFSETQ. CDR3 sequence reads: CASSLVQEGYTF. Here the CDR3 DNA reads TGCGCCAGCAGCTTGGTTCAGGAAGGCTACACCTTC.

Only a few counts were recorded for this clone. The chain carries TRBV10-3 and TRBJ2-2, with D perhaps TRBD1 (5 bases). Deletions cut 4 bases from V and 4 bases from J, with 13 bases between. From germline, CDR1 is ENHRY and CDR2 SYGVKD. This CDR3 has 15 amino acids. The CDR3 loop is CAISGAGPRTGELFF. The CDR3 DNA follows: TGTGCCATCAGTGGGGCAGGGCCGCGCACCGGGGAGCTGTTTTTT.

The V call is TRBV20-1, the J call TRBJ1-2, with unresolved D. CDR1 DFQATT and CDR2 SNEGSKA come from the germline V gene (reference sequence). V lost 6 bases and J 8 bases, leaving 13 bases between the germline ends. CDR3 length: 11 amino acids. CDR3: CSAQRDWGYTF. Written as DNA, the CDR3 is TGCAGTGCCCAACGGGATTGGGGCTACACCTTC.

This clone was detected once. V is TRBV11-2 and J is TRBJ2-2, with D perhaps TRBD2 (6 bases). Germline V gene sequence: CDR1 SGHAT, CDR2 FQNNGV. V was cut by 5 bases and J by 4 bases, with 14 bases left in between. CDR3 size: 15 residues. CDR3 sequence: CASSLQRAATGELFF. In DNA form, the CDR3 reads TGTGCCAGCAGCCTCCAGCGGGCAGCCACCGGGGAGCTGTTTTTT.

This chain connects TRBV19 to TRBJ1-5; 7 bases map to TRBD1. The CDR3 sequence is 14 residues long. Germline V lookup: CDR1 LNHDA, CDR2 SQIVND (reference sequence). V lost 7 bases and J lost 3; bases outside the gene matches: 6. The CDR3 bases are TGTGCCAGTACCCCGACAGGGATCAATCAGCCCCAGCATTTT. This sequence encodes CASTPTGINQPQHF.

The genes are TRBV7-3 and TRBJ2-1; the D gene is possibly TRBD1 (6 bases). The germline CDR1 and CDR2 sequences are SGHTA and FQGTGA. The CDR3 has 15 amino acids. The ends were cut back, 5 bases at V and 3 bases at J, with 14 bases in the middle. The CDR3 coding sequence is TGTGCCAGCAGCCAGGGACACGCGGGCTACAATGAGCAGTTCTTC. Residues: CASSQGHAGYNEQFF.

The CDR3 bases are TGTGCCAGCAGCCGAACTAGCGGGGCGCTCACAGATACGCAGTATTTT. Translated, it gives CASSRTSGALTDTQYF. This chain links TRBV7-6 with TRBJ2-3, with 10 bases identical to TRBD2. This CDR3 contains 16 residues. Trimming at V came to 5 bases and at J to 2 bases, leaving 7 bases not matched to a gene. CDR1 and CDR2 (germline): SGHVS, FNYEAQ.

The chain couples TRBV29-1 to TRBJ1-1; 9 bases agree with TRBD1. This CDR3 is 12 amino acids long. V lost 5 bases and J lost 11; bases outside the gene matches: 9. Germline CDR1 SQVTM, CDR2 ANQGSEA. CDR3 sequence reads: CSVIPGQGAAFF. DNA of the CDR3: TGCAGCGTTATCCCGGGACAGGGCGCTGCTTTCTTT.

The rearrangement links TRBV7-9 to TRBJ1-2; 8 bases align to TRBD1. Germline-derived CDR1 and CDR2 are SEHNR and FQNEAQ (reference sequence). Trimming removed 4 bases from V and 8 bases from J; junction bases left unmatched: 12. The CDR3 extends over 15 amino acids. The CDR3 nucleotides are TGTGCCAGCAGCTCTCAGGGGGCGAGTCGGGAAGGCTACACCTTC. It encodes CASSSQGASREGYTF. Together with reference TRBV7-9 and TRBJ1-2, the CDR3 gives the full variable domain: DTGVSQNPRHKITKRGQNVTFRCDPISEHNRLYWYRQTLGQGPEFLTYFQNEAQLEKSRLLSDRFSAERPKGSFSTLEIQRTEQGDSAMYLCASSSQGASREGYTFGSGTRLTVV.

The DNA for the CDR3 is TGCAGCGTATCCCACCGGGTGGAGGGAACTTGCGGCTACACCTTC. Encoded protein: CSVSHRVEGTCGYTF. The rearrangement joins TRBV29-1 to TRBJ1-2; D not certain. The ends were cut back, 6 bases at V and 8 bases at J, with 25 bases in the middle. Germline CDR1 reads SQVTM; CDR2 reads ANQGSEA. CDR3 length: 15 amino acids.

This clone was seen a single time. The chain joins TRBV11-3 to TRBJ2-5, with D uncertain. This CDR3 comprises 13 residues. Trimming left V 1 base short and J 2 bases short, with 5 bases between. Germline V CDR1 and CDR2: SGHNT, YENEEA. For the CDR3, the DNA is TGTGCCAGCAGCTTAGGTCAGCAAGAGACCCAGTACTTC. The encoded protein is CASSLGQQETQYF.